The T cell receptor beta chain described here comes from a study of blood T cell repertoires in COVID-19. Overall study context: PBMCs, B-cell-depleted T cells, or T cells provided the cDNA or gDNA that made up the material.

TCRdb's copy holds only in-frame clones and misses some; the assay was immunoSEQ multiplex PCR. The sample includes approximately 70,000 clones, approximately 90% of them seen just once. The CDR3 is 12 amino acids. Deletions cut 6 bases from V and 4 bases from J, with 9 bases between. CDR1 is MNHNY and CDR2 is SVGAGI in the germline V gene (reference sequence). The sequence came from a woman aged 60-70 years with active COVID-19. This chain links TRBV6-6 with TRBJ1-1; no definite D call. The sequenced material came from peripheral blood. The CDR3 sequence: CASRGWSTEAFF. The CDR3 bases are TGTGCCAGCAGGGGTTGGAGCACTGAAGCTTTCTTT.